Listed below are T cell receptor beta chains from one sample, sequenced in a study of cytomegalovirus exposure and HLA in healthy donors. Measured with immunoSEQ multiplex PCR; TCRdb has only the in-frame clones, and not every one. The sample holds some 130,000 clones; around 73% are singletons and the top ten take 1.5%. The sample was PBMCs. The receptors stem from a female donor in good health and CMV-seronegative. Each CDR3 is given with its conserved first and last residue. A D gene is named only where the DNA matches it firmly. Where a row states a size, it is once, few, many or the class of an expanded clone; other rows omit it.

15,TRBD1,.,TRBV2,TRBJ1-2,CASSTGTGVSYGYTF,TGTGCCAGCAGCACCGGGACAGGGGTCAGCTATGGCTACACCTTC
15,.,.,TRBV7-2,TRBJ2-3,CASSLAGSRGDTQYF,TGTGCCAGCAGCTTAGCTGGCAGCCGGGGAGATACGCAGTATTTT
16,TRBD1,.,TRBV4-1,TRBJ1-6,CASSQRQGARNSPLHF,TGCGCCAGCAGCCAACGACAGGGGGCGAGGAATTCACCCCTCCACTTT
12,.,.,TRBV28,TRBJ2-6,CASVSGANVLTF,TGTGCCAGCGTATCCGGGGCCAACGTCCTGACTTTC
15,TRBD1,.,TRBV7-9,TRBJ2-4,CASSLYGQGQNIQYF,TGTGCCAGCAGCTTATATGGACAGGGGCAAAACATTCAGTACTTC
16,.,.,TRBV5-1,TRBJ2-5,CASSLASGGSGETQYF,TGCGCCAGCAGCTTGGCTTCGGGTGGCAGCGGGGAGACCCAGTACTTC
14,.,few,TRBV10-3,TRBJ1-2,CAISHHRVRDGYTF,TGTGCCATCAGTCACCACAGGGTGCGCGATGGCTACACCTTC
15,.,.,TRBV28,TRBJ1-4,CASSLWAGANEKLFF,TGTGCCAGCAGTTTATGGGCGGGGGCTAATGAAAAACTGTTTTTT
16,TRBD1,.,TRBV5-1,TRBJ1-4,CASSLLTGEYGEKLFF,TGCGCCAGCAGCCTTCTGACAGGGGAGTATGGAGAAAAACTGTTTTTT
16,TRBD2,.,TRBV7-6,TRBJ2-7,CASSLAGGPSLYEQYF,TGTGCCAGCAGCTTAGCGGGAGGGCCTAGTCTCTACGAGCAGTACTTC
15,TRBD1,few,TRBV5-6,TRBJ1-2,CASSLLGQGVHGYTF,TGTGCCAGCAGCTTGCTGGGACAGGGGGTCCATGGCTACACCTTC
13,.,once,TRBV29-1,TRBJ2-3,CSVETQGTDTQYF,TGCAGCGTTGAAACGCAGGGAACAGATACGCAGTATTTT
11,.,.,TRBV4-2,TRBJ2-3,CASSRLDTQYF,TGTGCCAGCAGCCGGCTAGATACGCAGTATTTT
15,TRBD2,.,TRBV2,TRBJ2-5,CASSDASGGWMTQYF,TGTGCCAGCAGTGACGCTAGCGGGGGCTGGATGACCCAGTACTTC
15,.,.,TRBV6-5,TRBJ1-3,CASSYSNGFGNTIYF,TGTGCCAGCAGTTACTCGAATGGCTTTGGAAACACCATATATTTT
20,TRBD1,.,TRBV28,TRBJ1-5,CASSHPTTPGGAWGNQPQHF,TGTGCCAGCAGTCATCCTACGACTCCAGGGGGCGCGTGGGGCAATCAGCCCCAGCATTTT